Following are 5 T cell receptor beta chains from one sample sequenced in a study of low-dose radiotherapy and immunotherapy resistance in tumors. With TRAV- and TRBV-specific primers, first-strand cDNA was made, covering the alpha and beta chains. With a V-primer adapter and a constant-region primer, TCRs were amplified for around 20 PCR cycles. TCRdb called the reads again in MiXCR, with one record for every CDR3 protein. The table records around 79,000 distinct CDR3 sequences, over 15% of them present only once. The time point: before trial treatment. Sequenced material: PBMCs, taken before treatment. Receptor source: a male donor with prostate cancer.

This clonotype was counted ten times or more. The chain uses TRBV7-2 and TRBJ1-6; the D is unclear. V gave up 6 bases and J gave up 12 bases, with 24 bases separating them. Germline-derived CDR1 and CDR2 are SGHTA and FQGNSA. There are 16 residues in the CDR3. The chain's CDR3 is CASRRTGFGPLGPLHF. DNA for the CDR3: TGTGCCAGCAGACGTACTGGCTTTGGGCCCCTCGGACCCCTCCACTTT. The whole variable domain, filled in from reference TRBV7-2 and TRBJ1-6, reads GAGVSQSPSNKVTEKGKDVELRCDPISGHTALYWYRQSLGQGLEFLIYFQGNSAPDKSGLPSDRFSAERTGGSVSTLTIQRTQQEDSAVYLCASRRTGFGPLGPLHFGNGTRLTVT.

In its sample, this clonotype was seen many times. The CDR3 DNA sequence: TGTGCCAGCAGGGCAGGGCACGCTATTGGATTGTGGACTGAAGCTTTCTTT. Translating it yields CASRAGHAIGLWTEAFF. The chain uses TRBV11-2 and TRBJ1-1; the D gene is possibly TRBD1 (5 bases). V was pared by 6 bases and J by 5 bases, with 25 bases between. The CDR3 consists of 17 residues. Germline lookup yields CDR1 SGHAT and CDR2 FQNNGV.

This clonotype was counted ten times or more. This chain connects TRBV5-4 to TRBJ1-2; 9 bases align to TRBD1. With V trimmed by 5 bases and J by 7 bases, 9 bases remained unmatched. The length of the CDR3 is 14 residues. CDR1 and CDR2 (germline): SGHNT, YYREEE (reference sequence). CDR3: CASSSPGQGSGYTF. The CDR3 DNA is TGTGCCAGCAGTTCCCCGGGACAGGGCTCTGGCTACACCTTC.

This clonotype was seen ten or more times. The chain links TRBV20-1 to TRBJ2-5, with D possibly being TRBD2 (5 bases). Trimming removed 0 bases at V and 5 bases at J, with 16 bases between. Germline lookup yields CDR1 DFQATT and CDR2 SNEGSKA (reference sequence). The CDR3 runs to 15 residues. CDR3 sequence (DNA): TGCAGTGCTAGAGATTTTCGCGAGGGCGGGGAGACCCAGTACTTC. Translated: CSARDFREGGETQYF.

This clonotype was seen a handful of times. The chain carries TRBV5-4 and TRBJ2-4, with D possibly matching TRBD1 (5 bases). In germline, CDR1 is SGHNT, CDR2 YYREEE (reference sequence). The CDR3 length is 13 residues. V shed 0 bases and J shed 9 bases, with 10 bases lying between them. The CDR3 sequence: CASSLEGLAIQYF. DNA of the CDR3: TGTGCCAGCAGCTTGGAGGGGTTGGCCATTCAGTACTTC.